This TCR beta chain was retrieved from a study of control samples from healthy donors and cancer patients. TCRdb's copy holds only in-frame clones and misses some; the assay was immunoSEQ multiplex PCR. The sample consists of about 170,000 clones, roughly 91% of them appearing once. Germline values: CDR1 MNHEY, CDR2 SMNVEV (reference sequence). The CDR3 extends over 13 amino acids. The ends lost 2 bases at V and 4 bases at J; junction bases unmatched: 2. The sequenced sample consisted of blood. The rearrangement links TRBV27 to TRBJ2-7; TRBD2 matches at 7 bases. This clonotype originated in a woman aged 30 to 39 in good health. CDR3 loop: CASSLKRGYEQYF. Here the CDR3 DNA reads TGTGCCAGCAGTTTAAAGCGGGGTTACGAGCAGTACTTC.